These 26 T cell receptor beta chains originate from one sample sequenced in a study of T-cell memory formation after mild COVID-19. TCRdb recomputed calls from the 5' RACE reads with MiXCR, one row per CDR3 protein. The sample contains approximately 500,000 distinct CDR3 sequences, roughly 25% of which appear only once. Input material: PBMCs or a T cell subset sorted from them (not recorded which). Receptor source: an adult woman who had mild COVID-19 (a few samples of this study predate the infection). Cell type and time point are not known.

This clonotype was detected a few times. The rearrangement joins TRBV24-1 to TRBJ2-3; 10 bases agree with TRBD1. Germline assignment: CDR1 KGHDR and CDR2 SFDVKD. The trim removed 4 bases at V and 10 bases at J, leaving 7 bases unmatched. The CDR3 runs to 14 residues. DNA of the CDR3: TGTGCCACCAGTGACCCCGGGACAGGGGTCCCGCAGTATTTT. This encodes CATSDPGTGVPQYF.

This clonotype occurred a few times. The chain recombines TRBV7-9 with TRBJ2-1; unclear D gene. The V end was cut by 1 base, the J end by 10 bases, with 8 bases between. Germline CDR1 SEHNR, CDR2 FQNEAQ (reference sequence). The CDR3 runs 12 residues. CDR3 in amino acids: CASSLVGSEQFF. Written as DNA, the CDR3 is TGTGCCAGCAGCTTAGTCGGGTCAGAGCAGTTCTTC.

This clonotype was detected only a few times. The chain combines TRBV19 with TRBJ1-1, with unresolved D. Germline V CDR1 and CDR2: LNHDA, SQIVND (reference sequence). CDR3 size: 12 residues. V dropped 7 bases and J dropped 7 bases, with 13 bases sitting between them. Written as DNA, the CDR3 is TGTGCCAGTACCATCAATCTAAGTGAAGCTTTCTTT. Protein product: CASTINLSEAFF.

This clonotype has ten or more counts. The CDR3 spells CASSYGQLQETQYF. In DNA, the CDR3 is TGCGCCAGCAGCTACGGACAGCTCCAAGAGACCCAGTACTTC. This chain joins TRBV5-1 and TRBJ2-5; D possibly corresponds to TRBD1 (6 bases). Germline V gives CDR1 SGHRS, CDR2 YFSETQ. The CDR3 consists of 14 residues. V was shortened by 3 bases and J by 1 base, with 10 bases between the two germline ends.

This clonotype was seen more than once but under ten times. This chain connects TRBV3-1 to TRBJ2-1; D remains ambiguous. Per the germline V gene, CDR1 is LGHDT and CDR2 is YNNKEL (reference sequence). There are 13 residues in the CDR3. Trimming stripped 4 bases from V and 10 bases from J, with 14 bases between. CDR3 sequence reads: CASSREKGREQFF. Written as DNA, the CDR3 is TGTGCCAGCAGCCGTGAGAAAGGGCGCGAGCAGTTCTTC.

This clonotype was seen ten or more times. This chain joins TRBV6-1 and TRBJ1-1, with 10 bases that match TRBD1. Germline V gene data show CDR1 as MNHNS and CDR2 as SASEGT. V lost 7 bases, J lost 5 bases, and 4 bases stayed unmatched. This CDR3 has 13 amino acids. The CDR3 nucleotides read TGTGCCAGCAAACGACAGGGGGCTACTGAAGCTTTCTTT. Protein product: CASKRQGATEAFF.

The J gene is TRBJ2-2, the V gene TRBV7-2, with D possibly matching TRBD1 (6 bases). Germline CDR1 reads SGHTA; CDR2 reads FQGNSA. The CDR3 is 14 residues long. V lost 8 bases to trimming and J lost 5 bases, with 15 bases between them. The DNA for the CDR3 is TGTGCCAGCGCCGAACAGGGTTGGACCGGGGAGCTGTTTTTT. Protein: CASAEQGWTGELFF.

This clonotype was observed a few times. The chain links TRBV29-1 to TRBJ2-7; 7 bases match TRBD1. The CDR3 contains 14 residues. Germline V gene data show CDR1 as SQVTM and CDR2 as ANQGSEA. Germline trimming cut 4 bases from V and 10 bases from J; bases unmatched to any gene: 16. The CDR3 DNA sequence: TGCAGCGTTGGAGACAGGGTCTCCGTGGAGCGCCAGTACTTC. The encoded protein is CSVGDRVSVERQYF.

This clonotype was detected only a few times. The chain links TRBV5-1 to TRBJ2-7; TRBD1 is a possible D gene (6 bases). Germline CDR1 is SGHRS and CDR2 is YFSETQ. Trimming removed 4 bases from V and 1 base from J, with 12 bases in between. CDR3 length: 14 amino acids. CDR3 nucleotide sequence: TGCGCCAGCAGCCCAAAGGACAGTTCCTACGAGCAGTACTTC. Translated, it gives CASSPKDSSYEQYF.

This sequence joins TRBV20-1 and TRBJ1-2; D may be TRBD1 (5 bases). Germline V gene sequence: CDR1 DFQATT, CDR2 SNEGSKA (reference sequence). This CDR3 region has 14 residues. V shed 3 bases and J shed 7 bases, with 18 bases lying between them. The CDR3 DNA reads TGCAGTGCTAGGCGGGGACGGGAGACGGGTGGCTACACCTTC. This encodes CSARRGRETGGYTF.

This clonotype was seen only a few times. V usage is TRBV7-3 and J usage is TRBJ2-5; TRBD2 aligns across 8 bases. CDR1 SGHTA and CDR2 FQGTGA come from the germline V gene. This CDR3 is built from 16 residues. V shed 1 base and J 4 bases; nucleotides not matched to a gene: 8. CDR3 sequence (DNA): TGTGCCAGCAGCTTAAGGGGTAGCGGGATTGCAGAGACCCAGTACTTC. This gives the protein CASSLRGSGIAETQYF.

The sample holds a few counts of this clonotype. The CDR3 loop is CASSLSGIEGAWGEQFF. CDR3 coding DNA: TGTGCCAGCAGTTTGTCCGGAATCGAAGGGGCTTGGGGTGAGCAGTTCTTC. The rearrangement links TRBV6-5 to TRBJ2-1, with D possibly being TRBD1 (5 bases). CDR1 is MNHEY, CDR2 SVGAGI, per germline. CDR3 size: 17 residues. Trimming took off 4 bases at V and 9 bases at J, with 25 bases between the two ends.

This clonotype has just a few counts. V is TRBV20-1 and J is TRBJ2-7; TRBD1 or TRBD2 may be the D gene (6 bases each). From germline, CDR1 is DFQATT and CDR2 SNEGSKA (reference sequence). Trimming cost V 6 bases and J 1 base, with 13 bases left between them. This CDR3 contains 13 residues. The CDR3: CSARGQGSYEQYF. The CDR3 DNA follows: TGCAGTGCCCGGGGGCAGGGATCCTACGAGCAGTACTTC.

This clonotype came up a few times. This chain links TRBV6-5 with TRBJ2-5, with D tentatively TRBD2 (7 bases). The V and J ends lost 4 bases and 5 bases respectively, with 14 bases between them. Germline V gene sequence: CDR1 MNHEY, CDR2 SVGAGI. The CDR3 is 14 residues long. CDR3 in DNA: TGTGCCAGCAGTTGGAAAAGGGGGGGGGAGACCCAGTACTTC. Translation gives CASSWKRGGETQYF.

V gene TRBV20-1 combines with J gene TRBJ2-7, with D uncertain. V was cut by 4 bases and J by 6 bases, with 13 bases left in between. The CDR3 has 12 residues. Germline V gene lookup returns CDR1 DFQATT and CDR2 SNEGSKA (reference sequence). The CDR3 sequence: CSAIFLGVEQYF. In nucleotides, the CDR3 is TGCAGTGCTATCTTCCTAGGAGTCGAGCAGTACTTC.

The chain links TRBV24-1 to TRBJ2-7; D is possibly TRBD1 (7 bases). This CDR3 comprises 12 residues. Germline V gene data show CDR1 as KGHDR and CDR2 as SFDVKD. Trimming stripped 4 bases from V and 13 bases from J, with 16 bases between. In nucleotides, the CDR3 is TGTGCCACCAGTGACTTTGGCGGGACAGCCTACTTC. This translates into CATSDFGGTAYF.

V usage is TRBV27 and J usage is TRBJ1-1; 7 nucleotides match TRBD1. Germline V gene sequence: CDR1 MNHEY, CDR2 SMNVEV (reference sequence). V was pared by 2 bases and J by 1 base, with 4 bases of the junction left unmatched. CDR3 size: 15 residues. CDR3 protein: CASSLGGGANTEAFF. The CDR3 DNA reads as TGTGCCAGCAGTTTAGGAGGGGGCGCGAACACTGAAGCTTTCTTT.

This clonotype was observed once. The chain couples TRBV7-2 to TRBJ1-4, with D hard to call. Trimming cost V 3 bases and J 13 bases, with 12 bases left between them. The V gene's germline CDR1 is SGHTA and CDR2 FQGNSA. This CDR3 region has 12 residues. CDR3 in DNA: TGTGCCAGCAGCTTTATAGGGTCGGCACTGTTTTTT. It specifies CASSFIGSALFF.

In its sample, this clonotype was seen a few times. The V gene is TRBV4-1, the J gene TRBJ2-5; TRBD1 matches 8 bases. V lost 3 bases and J lost 7; bases outside the gene matches: 10. Per the germline V gene, CDR1 is MGHRA and CDR2 is YSYEKL. The CDR3 loop spans 15 amino acids. In DNA form, the CDR3 reads TGCGCCAGCAGCCAGGTAGAGGGGACAGGAGTGACCCAGTACTTC. This sequence encodes CASSQVEGTGVTQYF.

This clonotype was recorded a few times. V is TRBV7-8 and J is TRBJ1-1, with 9 bases identical to TRBD1. With 4 bases clipped from V and 4 bases from J, the junction kept 10 bases outside the gene matches. Germline CDR1 is SGHVS and CDR2 is FQNEAQ. This CDR3 spans 16 amino acids. The DNA for the CDR3 is TGTGCCAGCAGCTACCCGGCGGGACAGGGAATCACTGAAGCTTTCTTT. This encodes CASSYPAGQGITEAFF.

This clonotype was seen a handful of times. The rearrangement links TRBV3-1 to TRBJ2-7; TRBD2 agrees at 8 bases. The CDR3 consists of 20 residues. Looked up from germline, CDR1 is LGHDT and CDR2 is YNNKEL (reference sequence). Trimming cost V 1 base and J 3 bases; bases outside gene matches: 20. The CDR3 DNA is TGTGCCAGCAGCCAAGCTCCGGTTGGGGCGGGGGGCCATCGCGGCTACGAGCAGTACTTC. It translates to CASSQAPVGAGGHRGYEQYF.

This clonotype appeared a few times. This chain uses TRBV9 with TRBJ2-3; D remains ambiguous. Trimming pared 1 base from V and 0 bases from J, leaving 9 bases between. The CDR3 runs 15 residues. Germline V gene data show CDR1 as SGDLS and CDR2 as YYNGEE. The CDR3 loop is CASSVQPSSTDTQYF. The DNA of the CDR3 is TGTGCCAGCAGCGTACAACCGTCGAGCACAGATACGCAGTATTTT.

This clonotype was detected ten times or more. The chain uses TRBV12-3 or TRBV12-4 and TRBJ1-1, with a tentative D call TRBD1 (6 bases). The CDR3 consists of 14 residues. Trimming removed 5 bases at V and 6 bases at J, with 16 bases between. Here the CDR3 DNA reads TGTGCCAGCAGTCGGACAGCTCAAGGGGCTGAAGCTTTCTTT. Encoded protein: CASSRTAQGAEAFF.

The V and J genes are TRBV7-2 and TRBJ2-3; no clear D gene. CDR3 length: 14 amino acids. Germline values: CDR1 SGHTA, CDR2 FQGNSA. Trimming stripped 5 bases from V and 15 bases from J, with 24 bases between. CDR3 nucleotides: TGTGCCAGCAGCGGGCGTGTTGAAGGGCCAGGTAGATATTTT. Translation: CASSGRVEGPGRYF.

The chain links TRBV4-3 to TRBJ2-3; D unclear. The CDR3 has 14 residues. The germline V gene encodes CDR1 LGHNA and CDR2 YSLEER. The ends were cut back, 4 bases at V and 4 bases at J, with 12 bases in the middle. Here the CDR3 DNA reads TGCGCCAGCAGCCCCTCTAATCGTCCAGATACGCAGTATTTT. Its protein product is CASSPSNRPDTQYF.

This clonotype was counted a few times. The J gene is TRBJ1-5, the V gene TRBV23-1; no definite D call. TRBV23-1 carries the ORF label, with uncertain function. CDR3 size: 16 residues. V was trimmed by 4 bases and J by 3 bases, leaving 16 bases between them. The CDR3 nucleotides are TGCGCCAGCAGTCCCCCGGGGAAGGTGAACAATCAGCCCCAGCATTTT. It specifies CASSPPGKVNNQPQHF.